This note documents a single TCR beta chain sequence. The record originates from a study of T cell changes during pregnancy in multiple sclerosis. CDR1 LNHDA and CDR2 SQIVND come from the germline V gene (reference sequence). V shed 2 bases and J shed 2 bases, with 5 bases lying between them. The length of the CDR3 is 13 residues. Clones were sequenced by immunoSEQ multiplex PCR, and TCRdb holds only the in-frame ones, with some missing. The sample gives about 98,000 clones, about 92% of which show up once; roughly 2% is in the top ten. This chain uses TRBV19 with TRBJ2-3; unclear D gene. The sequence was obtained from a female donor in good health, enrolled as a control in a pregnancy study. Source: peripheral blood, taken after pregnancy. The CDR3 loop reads CASSIPFTDTQYF. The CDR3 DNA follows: TGTGCCAGTAGTATACCCTTCACAGATACGCAGTATTTT.